One and the same sample provided the 7 T cell receptor beta chains below, sequenced in a study of CD8 T cells in ankylosing spondylitis. Using its own MiXCR run on the 5' RACE reads, TCRdb lists one record per CDR3 protein. The sample shows 200,000 to 300,000 distinct CDR3 sequences, 9.5% to 12% of them seen only once. Sample: blood, either unsorted or a sorted T cell fraction (not recorded which). The source is a male donor with ankylosing spondylitis or in good health (not recorded which).

There are many counts of this clonotype. The chain has TRBV5-1 and TRBJ2-3; D call uncertain. CDR1 and CDR2 from the germline V gene are SGHRS and YFSETQ. The CDR3 length is 14 residues. Trimming cost V 0 bases and J 0 bases, with 5 bases left between them. CDR3: CASSLDESTDTQYF. The CDR3 region has the DNA TGCGCCAGCAGCTTGGACGAGAGCACAGATACGCAGTATTTT.

This clonotype came up a few times. The CDR3 DNA sequence: TGTGCCAGCAGCTTATGGGCGGCCCCCATGAACCCCCAGTACTTC. Amino acids: CASSLWAAPMNPQYF. The chain combines TRBV7-2 with TRBJ2-5; the D is unclear. V dropped 2 bases and J dropped 9 bases, with 19 bases sitting between them. CDR3 length: 15 amino acids. Germline V gene lookup returns CDR1 SGHTA and CDR2 FQGNSA.

This clonotype was recorded at least ten times. V usage is TRBV29-1 and J usage is TRBJ2-1; the D is unclear. The CDR3 totals 13 residues. Looked up from germline, CDR1 is SQVTM and CDR2 is ANQGSEA. V shed 6 bases and J shed 6 bases, with 15 bases lying between them. The CDR3 reads CSVVGATVNEQFF. CDR3 coding DNA: TGCAGCGTAGTCGGAGCTACTGTCAATGAGCAGTTCTTC.

This clonotype was seen a few times. V is TRBV18 and J is TRBJ1-1; no clear D gene. The CDR3 loop spans 14 amino acids. CDR1 KGHSH and CDR2 LQKENI come from the germline V gene. The V gene lost 0 bases and the J gene lost 11 bases, with 16 bases spanning the gap. CDR3 loop: CASSPPVGTALAFF. Written as DNA, the CDR3 is TGTGCCAGCTCACCACCAGTTGGTACAGCCCTGGCTTTCTTT.

This clonotype was found many times. The gene calls are TRBV5-6 and TRBJ2-7; D unclear. The length of the CDR3 is 18 residues. V was shortened by 0 bases and J by 3 bases, with 22 bases between the two germline ends. The V gene's germline CDR1 is SGHDT and CDR2 YYEEEE. The CDR3 sequence: CASSLGGRIIAQDYEQYF. DNA of the CDR3: TGTGCCAGCAGCTTGGGAGGACGGATAATTGCCCAGGACTACGAGCAGTACTTC. Supplemented by reference TRBV5-6 and TRBJ2-7, the full variable domain reads DAGVTQSPTHLIKTRGQQVTLRCSPKSGHDTVSWYQQALGQGPQFIFQYYEEEERQRGNFPDRFSGHQFPNYSSELNVNALLLGDSALYLCASSLGGRIIAQDYEQYFGPGTRLTVT.

In its sample, this clonotype was seen many times. This sequence joins TRBV12-3 or TRBV12-4 and TRBJ2-7; 11 nucleotides agree with TRBD2. The CDR3 spans 14 residues. J lost 4 bases, V lost 5 bases, and 4 bases had no gene match. The CDR3 sequence: CASSPTSGGYEQYF. The CDR3, as DNA: TGTGCCAGCAGTCCCACTAGCGGGGGATACGAGCAGTACTTC.

This clonotype was counted only a few times. This sequence joins TRBV29-1 and TRBJ2-1; unclear D gene. Trimming took off 1 base at V and 8 bases at J, with 18 bases between the two ends. Germline values: CDR1 SQVTM, CDR2 ANQGSEA. CDR3 length equals 15 residues. CDR3 sequence (DNA): TGCAGCGTTGAAGCCCCTCAAGCGTTTCGCTATGAGCAGTTCTTC. Translation: CSVEAPQAFRYEQFF.